The sequence of this T cell receptor beta chain was determined in a study of T cell changes during pregnancy in multiple sclerosis. The repertoire was sequenced with immunoSEQ multiplex PCR; TCRdb's copy has only in-frame clones and lacks some. The data contain roughly 60,000 clones, around 97% of them singletons. The germline V and J ends were trimmed by 4 bases and 2 bases, with 9 bases remaining between them. Germline CDR1 and CDR2: SGHDN and FVKESK. This CDR3 contains 15 residues. This clonotype originated in a female donor with multiple sclerosis, enrolled in a pregnancy study. The chain has TRBV14 and TRBJ2-6; D is uncertain. This specimen was CD8+ T cells from peripheral blood mononuclear cells, taken after pregnancy. The CDR3 sequence: CASSLPHTGANVLTF. The CDR3 region has the DNA TGTGCCAGCAGCCTACCTCACACTGGGGCCAACGTCCTGACTTTC.